This T cell receptor (beta chain) came from a study of blood T cell repertoires in COVID-19. Germline CDR1 SGHVS, CDR2 FQNEAQ. This CDR3 comprises 19 residues. V dropped 5 bases and J dropped 0; count of bases not matched to a gene: 18. Original handling: Amplifying reference gene primers gave estimates of nucleated cell counts. Libraries were prepared by immunoSEQ multiplex PCR; TCRdb keeps only in-frame clonotypes and omits some of them. V and J calls and clone size are those listed in that table; D and trimming were worked out from the DNA. The sample has under 200,000 clones; approximately 90% are singletons.

Source material: peripheral blood. The TCR was taken from a man aged 40-49 years with active or convalescent COVID-19. This rearrangement joins TRBV7-8 to TRBJ2-7; 8 nucleotides match TRBD2. The CDR3 region is CASSPLVVPSGSVSYEQYF. The CDR3 DNA reads TGTGCCAGCAGCCCACTGGTAGTGCCTAGCGGGTCGGTCTCCTACGAGCAGTACTTC.